This TCR beta chain was recorded in a study of shared clonotypes between healthy human individuals. Study overall: Donors, aged 18 to 49, were a couple of women and a few men.

CDR3 length: 14 amino acids. The V gene's germline CDR1 is SSHAT and CDR2 FNYEAQ (reference sequence). Only Caucasian adults living in Nashville, Tennessee served as donors. Assay: immunoSEQ multiplex PCR; the TCRdb copy retains only in-frame clones and omits some. The table shows over 300,000 clones, with around 87% occurring only once. Concerning this clone itself: At one end the junction does not follow the germline gene, possibly because of a read error.

This receptor was obtained from a man between 18 and 35 years old in good health. The chain uses TRBV7-7 and TRBJ2-1, with a weak D call TRBD1 (6 bases). What was sequenced was memory CD8+ T cells sorted from blood. Subset: CD45RO+ cells pooled with CCR7-negative TemRA cells. CDR3 bases: TGTGCTAGCAGCTTAGGGGCAGGGGTCAATGAGCAGTTCTTC. This sequence encodes CASSLGAGVNEQFF.